Following are 18 T cell receptor beta chains from one sample sequenced in a study of tumor-infiltrating lymphocytes in primary liver carcinoma. A primer in the constant region served to generate TCR beta cDNA from roughly 520 ng of total RNA. Three nested multiplex PCR rounds, a slightly modified ARM-PCR method, built the TCR beta libraries. Use of TRBV1-TRBV30 forward primers with a C-beta reverse primer characterized the first two PCR rounds, which lasted nine to eleven cycles each. TCRdb itself ran the multiplex PCR reads through MiXCR, one entry per CDR3 protein. The sample contains 310,000 or so distinct CDR3 sequences, about 65% of which appear only once. Germline DNA was extracted alongside blood RNA, which was obtained from unsorted whole blood. The material sequenced was peripheral blood. The receptor set was obtained from a man aged 40-49 years with primary liver carcinoma and hepatitis B virus infection.

Remarks on this clonotype: This may stem from a read error, because a much larger clone lies one nucleotide away. This chain uses TRBV6-5 with TRBJ2-1, with TRBD2 matching over 7 bases. Germline lookup yields CDR1 MNHEY and CDR2 SVGAGI. This CDR3 contains 14 residues. CDR3 in amino acids: CAGSLGLADNEQFF. The DNA for the CDR3 is TGTGCCGGCAGTCTAGGTCTAGCGGACAATGAGCAGTTCTTC.

This clonotype was recorded many times. Written as DNA, the CDR3 is TGTGCCAGCAGCCCTGAAGGAGTCCGGGTCTCCTACGAGCAGTACTTC. Amino acids: CASSPEGVRVSYEQYF. The chain uses TRBV5-6 and TRBJ2-7; the D is unclear. V lost 4 bases and J 0 bases, leaving 17 bases between the germline ends. The CDR3 covers 16 residues. Germline CDR1 and CDR2: SGHDT and YYEEEE.

This clonotype was detected only a few times. The V call is TRBV7-9, the J call TRBJ2-5; D is possibly TRBD1 (5 bases). V lost 5 bases to trimming and J lost 11 bases, with 21 bases between them. The CDR3 totals 14 residues. The germline gives CDR1 SEHNR, CDR2 FQNEAQ (reference sequence). CDR3 sequence: CASSEVGHPLAQYF. The CDR3 nucleotides are TGTGCCAGCAGCGAAGTGGGGCACCCATTGGCTCAGTACTTC.

This clonotype appeared a few times. The chain couples TRBV4-1 to TRBJ2-2, with D unclear. Germline V gene sequence: CDR1 MGHRA, CDR2 YSYEKL. The V gene lost 8 bases and the J gene lost 5 bases, with 21 bases spanning the gap. This CDR3 comprises 16 residues. Here the CDR3 DNA reads TGCGCCAGCCGAAAAAACTGGTTTCCCCGGACCGGGGAGCTGTTTTTT. This translates into CASRKNWFPRTGELFF.

This clonotype was found many times. V is TRBV12-3 or TRBV12-4 and J is TRBJ2-7, with 7 bases fitting TRBD1. This CDR3 is built from 13 residues. Losses at the gene ends were 6 bases for V and 2 bases for J; bases not matched to a gene: 4. As DNA, the CDR3 is TGTGCCAGCAGCGACAGGGTCGCCTACGAGCAGTACTTC. This codes for CASSDRVAYEQYF.

A few counts support this clonotype. The rearrangement links TRBV12-3 or TRBV12-4 to TRBJ1-3, with D possibly TRBD1 on 5 matching bases. Trimming took 0 bases from V and 2 from J, leaving 14 bases between them. The CDR3 runs 17 residues. The CDR3 spells CASSLARRRGAGNTIYF. CDR3 nucleotide sequence: TGTGCCAGCAGTTTAGCACGGCGGCGGGGGGCTGGAAACACCATATATTTT.

This clonotype was counted once. V gene TRBV11-2 combines with J gene TRBJ2-2, with TRBD2 matching over 8 bases. Germline loops: CDR1 SGHAT, CDR2 FQNNGV. The CDR3 extends over 16 amino acids. Trimming at V came to 1 base and at J to 7 bases, leaving 8 bases not matched to a gene. The CDR3 region is CASSLGEAGAFGELFF. For the CDR3, the DNA is TGTGCCAGCAGCTTAGGGGAAGCGGGAGCTTTCGGGGAGCTGTTTTTT. Filled out from reference TRBV11-2 and TRBJ2-2, the complete variable domain reads EAGVAQSPRYKIIEKRQSVAFWCNPISGHATLYWYQQILGQGPKLLIQFQNNGVVDDSQLPKDRFSAERLKGVDSTLKIQPAKLEDSAVYLCASSLGEAGAFGELFFGEGSRLTVL.

This clonotype was counted ten times or more. The rearrangement uses TRBV5-5 and TRBJ1-5, with 10 bases fitting TRBD1. This CDR3 spans 13 amino acids. J gave up 6 bases and V 4 bases, and 1 base lay outside the gene matches. The V gene's germline CDR1 is SGHKS and CDR2 YYEKEE (reference sequence). In DNA form, the CDR3 reads TGTGCCAGCAGCCGACAGGGGGCTCAGCCCCAGCATTTT. Protein: CASSRQGAQPQHF.

V gene TRBV5-6 combines with J gene TRBJ2-7; 10 bases agree with TRBD1. Germline V gene data show CDR1 as SGHDT and CDR2 as YYEEEE. J lost 3 bases, V lost 6 bases, and 9 bases had no gene match. The CDR3 length is 15 residues. CDR3 loop: CASILTGTGDYEQYF. The CDR3 DNA reads TGTGCCAGCATCCTTACTGGGACAGGGGACTACGAGCAGTACTTC.

This clonotype was found a few times. V is TRBV7-9 and J is TRBJ2-3, with a possible D match to TRBD2 (6 bases). Germline V gene lookup returns CDR1 SEHNR and CDR2 FQNEAQ (reference sequence). There are 15 residues in the CDR3. V was pared by 2 bases and J by 4 bases, with 13 bases between. The CDR3 loop is CASSLRGGDPDTQYF. In nucleotides, the CDR3 is TGTGCCAGCAGCTTACGAGGAGGGGACCCAGATACGCAGTATTTT. Full variable domain (outside the CDR3, taken from reference TRBV7-9 and TRBJ2-3): DTGVSQNPRHKITKRGQNVTFRCDPISEHNRLYWYRQTLGQGPEFLTYFQNEAQLEKSRLLSDRFSAERPKGSFSTLEIQRTEQGDSAMYLCASSLRGGDPDTQYFGPGTRLTVL.

Turning to this clonotype: This could be a read error, since a much larger clone is one nucleotide away. The genes are TRBV5-6 and TRBJ2-5; 13 bases align to TRBD2. The CDR3 totals 17 residues. The germline V gene encodes CDR1 SGHDT and CDR2 YYEEEE. In nucleotides, the CDR3 is TGTGCCAGCAGCCTATGGACTAGCGGGAGAGCCGGAGAGACCCAGAACTTC. It specifies CASSLWTSGRAGETQNF.

With regard to this clonotype: The junction departs from the called germline gene at one end, perhaps through a read error. The chain joins TRBV28 to TRBJ1-2; tentatively, D is TRBD1 (6 bases). This CDR3 has 12 residues. Germline CDR1 and CDR2: MDHEN and SYDVKM. The CDR3 here is CTSSSGDYGYTF. CDR3 nucleotide sequence: TGTACCAGCAGTTCAGGGGACTATGGATACACCTTC.

Concerning this clonotype: At one end, the junction sequence differs from germline, possibly due to a read error. The J gene is TRBJ2-5, the V gene TRBV11-2; no reliable D call. Germline loops: CDR1 SGHAT, CDR2 FQNNGV. This CDR3 is built from 11 residues. Here the CDR3 DNA reads TGTGCCAGCAGCTTAGATAATGTACAGTGCTTC. Translating it yields CASSLDNVQCF.

A note on this clonotype: The junction departs from germline at one end; a sequencing error may be responsible. The chain recombines TRBV11-2 with TRBJ2-2; D may be TRBD2 (6 bases). Per germline, CDR1 SGHAT and CDR2 FQNNGV. The CDR3 spans 15 residues. Here the CDR3 DNA reads TGCGCCAACAGCTCCCCGGGAGAACACACCGGGGAGCTGTTTTTT. It codes for CANSSPGEHTGELFF.

In regard to this clonotype: This clone may be a read error of a much larger clone one base away. V is TRBV6-5 and J is TRBJ2-7; 7 nucleotides agree with TRBD1. The length of the CDR3 is 15 residues. The V gene's germline CDR1 is MNHEY and CDR2 SVGAGI. Trimming cost V 7 bases and J 2 bases; bases outside gene matches: 11. CDR3 sequence reads: CASNSITGTAYEQYF. The DNA for the CDR3 is TGTGCCAGCAATTCCATCACCGGGACAGCCTACGAGCAGTACTTC.

Many counts were recorded for this clonotype. The V and J genes are TRBV10-3 and TRBJ2-1; 9 bases are a match to TRBD2. Germline CDR1 and CDR2: ENHRY and SYGVKD. The CDR3 has 16 residues. V lost 8 bases to trimming and J lost 7 bases; unmatched junction nucleotides: 15. CDR3 coding DNA: TGTGCCATCCATGGCGGCGCTAGCGGGACTACAAATGAGCAGTTCTTC. This encodes CAIHGGASGTTNEQFF.

About this clonotype: The CDR3 does not close with the conserved phenylalanine or tryptophan, likely indicating a read error. CDR3 in amino acids: CVNREGIILSNEQFL. The CDR3 bases are TGTGTCAACAGGGAGGGGATAATCCTCTCCAATGAGCAGTTCCTC. The chain combines TRBV11-1 with TRBJ2-1; tentatively, D is TRBD2 (7 bases). The germline V gene has CDR1 SGHAT and CDR2 FQDESV (reference sequence). The CDR3 is 15 residues long.

J is TRBJ2-5 and V is TRBV11-2; D is unresolved. From germline, CDR1 is SGHAT and CDR2 FQNNGV. V lost 0 bases and J 2 bases, leaving 10 bases between the germline ends. CDR3 length equals 15 residues. The CDR3 reads CASSLEWRPQETQYF. CDR3 coding DNA: TGTGCCAGCAGCTTAGAGTGGCGACCACAAGAGACCCAGTACTTC.